This TCR beta chain appears in the sequencing data of a study of blood T cell repertoires in COVID-19. Study at large: Specimens from acute and convalescent COVID-19 originated in the United States, Italy and Spain.

Clones were sequenced by immunoSEQ multiplex PCR, and TCRdb holds only the in-frame ones, with some missing. This sample has 150,000 to 200,000 clones, with roughly nine tenths found just once. The sample consisted of peripheral blood. The TCR originated in an older woman with COVID-19, enrolled during active disease.

The CDR3 region is CSAGGVGQPQHF. CDR3 bases: TGCAGCGCCGGGGGGGTGGGACAGCCCCAGCATTTT. The chain recombines TRBV29-1 with TRBJ1-5, with D possibly matching TRBD1 (5 bases). V was trimmed by 7 bases and J by 7 bases, leaving 14 bases between them. There are 12 residues in the CDR3. Germline CDR1 and CDR2: SQVTM and ANQGSEA.